This TCR beta chain stems from a study of shared clonotypes between healthy human individuals. TCRdb's copy holds only in-frame clones and misses some; the assay was immunoSEQ multiplex PCR. Among some 1,600,000 clones listed, under 99% were seen once. General study points: A handful of donors showed sharing of approximately 5% of naive CD4 clonotypes.

With regard to this clone: Its cognate antigen is unknown.

Trimming stripped 3 bases from V and 16 bases from J, with 7 bases between. The CDR3 loop spans 9 amino acids. CDR1 is MDHEN, CDR2 SYDVKM, per germline. This clonotype was sampled from a man aged 25-40 years in good health. The rearrangement joins TRBV28 to TRBJ1-5; D is unresolved. The specimen was naive CD4+ T cells sorted from blood. The subset here: CD45RA+ positively selected. The CDR3 DNA sequence: TGTGCCAGCAGTTTCCCGTATCATTTT. It is translated as CASSFPYHF.